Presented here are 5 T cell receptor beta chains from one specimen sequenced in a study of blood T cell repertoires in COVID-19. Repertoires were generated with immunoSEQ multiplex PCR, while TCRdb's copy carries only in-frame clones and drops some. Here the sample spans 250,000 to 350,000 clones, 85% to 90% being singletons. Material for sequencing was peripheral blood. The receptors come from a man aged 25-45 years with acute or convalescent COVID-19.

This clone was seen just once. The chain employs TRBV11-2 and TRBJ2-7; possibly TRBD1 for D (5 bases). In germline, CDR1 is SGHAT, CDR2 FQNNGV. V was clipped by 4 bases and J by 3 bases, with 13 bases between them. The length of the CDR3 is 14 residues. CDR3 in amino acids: CASSSDPTVYEQYF. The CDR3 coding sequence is TGTGCCAGCAGCTCCGACCCGACAGTCTACGAGCAGTACTTC.

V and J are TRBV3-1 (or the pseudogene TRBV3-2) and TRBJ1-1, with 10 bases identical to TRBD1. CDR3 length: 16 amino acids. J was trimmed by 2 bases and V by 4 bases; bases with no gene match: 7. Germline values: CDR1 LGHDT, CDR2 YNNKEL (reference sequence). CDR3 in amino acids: CASSPYRDRGNTEAFF. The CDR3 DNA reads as TGTGCCAGCAGCCCCTACCGGGACAGGGGAAACACTGAAGCTTTCTTT.

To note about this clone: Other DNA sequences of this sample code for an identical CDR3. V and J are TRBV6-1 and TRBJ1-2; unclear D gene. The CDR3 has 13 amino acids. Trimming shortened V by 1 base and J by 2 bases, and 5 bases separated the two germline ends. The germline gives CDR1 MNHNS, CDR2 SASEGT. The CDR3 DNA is TGTGCCAGCAGTGAAGGTCTGAACTATGGCTACACCTTC. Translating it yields CASSEGLNYGYTF.

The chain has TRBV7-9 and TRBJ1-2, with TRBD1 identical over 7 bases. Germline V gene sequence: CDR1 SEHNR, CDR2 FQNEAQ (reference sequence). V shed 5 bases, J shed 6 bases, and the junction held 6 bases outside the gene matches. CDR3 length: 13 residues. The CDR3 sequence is CASSMGTVNGYTF. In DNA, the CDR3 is TGTGCCAGCAGCATGGGGACAGTAAATGGCTACACCTTC.

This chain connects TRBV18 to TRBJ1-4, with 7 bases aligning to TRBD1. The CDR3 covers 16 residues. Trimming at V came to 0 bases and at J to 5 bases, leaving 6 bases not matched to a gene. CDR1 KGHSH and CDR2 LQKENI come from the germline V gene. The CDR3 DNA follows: TGTGCCAGCTCACCACCCAATCCGGGACAGAATGAAAAACTGTTTTTT. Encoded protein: CASSPPNPGQNEKLFF.